This is a list of T cell receptor beta chains from one sample in a study of tumor-infiltrating lymphocytes in primary liver carcinoma. Each CDR3 protein gets one entry after TCRdb re-called the multiplex PCR reads with MiXCR. Here the sample spans some 180,000 distinct CDR3 sequences, roughly three fifths being singletons. Sequenced material: peripheral blood. The source of these receptors is a man aged 35-49 years with primary liver carcinoma and hepatitis B virus infection. CDR3s include the opening cysteine and the closing phenylalanine or tryptophan. The D gene is left open where the match is weak. Some rows mark clone size as missing; the rest say once, few, many or name a class of expanded clone.

>TRBV6-1|NA|TRBD2|TRBJ2-3
TGTGCCAGCACCCAGGGACTAGCAAGGGGTCCAGATACGCAGTATTTT
CASTQGLARGPDTQYF
>TRBV11-2|many|NA|TRBJ2-3
TGTGCCAGCAGCCCTAGGGGGGGGGTTGCATACACAGATACGCAGTATTTT
CASSPRGGVAYTDTQYF
>TRBV6-5|NA|NA|TRBJ2-1
TGTGCCAGCAGGGACTCTGGTGGAAATGAGCGGTTCTTC
CASRDSGGNERFF
>TRBV6-4|NA|TRBD1|TRBJ2-3
TGTGCCAGCATAAACGGACAGGGGGATACGCAGTATTTT
CASINGQGDTQYF
>TRBV7-9|NA|TRBD2|TRBJ2-1
TGTGCCAACAGTTCCGGGACAGGTACTAGCGGGAGAAGCAATGAGCAGTTCTTC
CANSSGTGTSGRSNEQFF
>TRBV5-4|few|NA|TRBJ2-3
TGTGCCAGCAGCTTGAAGGGCACAGATACGCAGTATTTT
CASSLKGTDTQYF
>TRBV13|NA|NA|TRBJ1-1
TGTGCCAGCAGCTTCGGCGGGTACAGTTCAAACACTGAAGCTTTCTTT
CASSFGGYSSNTEAFF
>TRBV29-1|NA|NA|TRBJ2-7
TGCAGCGCTCAGCAGGGTCCAGGGCCCTACGAGCAGTACTTC
CSAQQGPGPYEQYF
>TRBV11-2|NA|NA|TRBJ2-7
TGTGCTAGCAGCGAAGGACGGAGCTCCTACGATCAGTACTTC
CASSEGRSSYDQYF
>TRBV12-3/TRBV12-4|NA|NA|TRBJ1-3
TGTGCCAGCAGCCTCCGACAGGTTAGCTCTGGAAACTCCATATATTTT
CASSLRQVSSGNSIYF
>TRBV4-1|NA|TRBD1|TRBJ2-7
TGCGCCAGCAGCCAAGGGGGGACAGGCACCGAGCAGTACTTC
CASSQGGTGTEQYF
>TRBV5-1|NA|NA|TRBJ2-1
TGCGCCAGCAGTTCATCAGGGATGGGCAATGAGCAGTTCTTC
CASSSSGMGNEQFF
>TRBV6-5|once|NA|TRBJ2-5
TGTGCCAGCAGTCCCGCAAGGGGGAGTCAGGAGACCCAGTACTTC
CASSPARGSQETQYF
>TRBV10-3|few|TRBD2|TRBJ2-5
TGTGCCATCAGCGGACTAGCGGGAAGCGAGACCCAGTACTTC
CAISGLAGSETQYF
>TRBV6-1|few|NA|TRBJ2-5
TGTGCCAGCAGTCGCACACAGGGAGAGACCCAGTACTTC
CASSRTQGETQYF
>TRBV6-1|few|NA|TRBJ2-5
TGTGCCAGCAGAAGGGCAAGCAATCTCCAAGAGACCAAGTACTTC
CASRRASNLQETKYF
>TRBV11-3|many|NA|TRBJ2-3
TGTGCCAGCAGCTTAGGAAGGGGAACAGATACGCAGTATTTT
CASSLGRGTDTQYF
>TRBV29-1|NA|NA|TRBJ2-1
TGCAGCGCCGCCGGGCTAGTGGGCTACAATGAGCAGTTCTTC
CSAAGLVGYNEQFF
>TRBV4-1|NA|NA|TRBJ1-5
TGCGCCAGCAGCCAATGGTCGATCGGGGAGAGCAATCAGCCCCAGCATTTT
CASSQWSIGESNQPQHF
>TRBV7-9|once|NA|TRBJ2-1
TGTGCCAGCAGCTTCGGGGCGGGGGAGCAGTTCTTC
CASSFGAGEQFF
>TRBV6-5|once|NA|TRBJ2-1
TGTACCAGCAAGTTGAGCTCCTACAATGAGCAGTTCTTC
CTSKLSSYNEQFF
>TRBV11-2|many|TRBD1|TRBJ2-5
TGTGCCAGCAGCATACAGGGGACAGGGTTGGGAGAGACCCAGTACTTC
CASSIQGTGLGETQYF
>TRBV5-1|many|TRBD2|TRBJ2-1
TGCGCCAGCAGCTTGGAAGGACTAGCGAACAATGAGCAGTTCTTC
CASSLEGLANNEQFF
>TRBV29-1|many|TRBD1|TRBJ2-3
TGCAGCGTTCCCACAGGGGGAAGCACAGATACGCAGTATTTT
CSVPTGGSTDTQYF
>TRBV6-6|NA|TRBD2|TRBJ2-1
TGTGCCAGCATGGAGACTAGCGGTGGCTCCTACAATGAGCAGTTCTTC
CASMETSGGSYNEQFF
>TRBV6-2/TRBV6-3|NA|NA|TRBJ1-5
TGTGCCAGCAACAGACCGGGACCTAATCAGCCCCAGCATTTT
CASNRPGPNQPQHF
>TRBV4-1|NA|TRBD2|TRBJ2-6
TGCGCCAGCAGCCAAGAACCGAGCGGGAGAGCAACTGGGGCCAACGTCCTGACTTTC
CASSQEPSGRATGANVLTF
>TRBV6-1|NA|NA|TRBJ2-7
TGTGCCAGCAGTGAAGGTGGGGCCTACGAGCAGTACTTC
CASSEGGAYEQYF
>TRBV7-9|NA|NA|TRBJ2-2
TGTGCCAGCAGCTCAACAAGGGTTCGGAACACCGGGGAGCTGTTTTTT
CASSSTRVRNTGELFF
>TRBV30|once|NA|TRBJ2-7
TGTGCCTGGAGTGTACTGACTATCGGATCCTACGAGCAGTACTTC
CAWSVLTIGSYEQYF
>TRBV10-2|NA|TRBD2|TRBJ2-1
TGCGCCAGCAGGTCAGGCGGACTAGTGGACAATGAGCAGTTCTTC
CASRSGGLVDNEQFF
>TRBV28|NA|TRBD2|TRBJ2-2
TGTGCCAGCAGTACGATAGCGGGAGCACTCGGGGAGCTGTTTTTT
CASSTIAGALGELFF
>TRBV11-2|NA|NA|TRBJ2-1
TGTGCCAGCAGCTTAGCGTCCTGGTACTGGGATGAGCAGTTCTTC
CASSLASWYWDEQFF